What follows is one TCR beta chain and its context. The data originate from a study of blood T cell repertoires in COVID-19. Study-wide background: The study drew acute and convalescent COVID-19 samples from the United States, Italy and Spain. PBMCs, B-cell-depleted T cells, or T cells provided the cDNA or gDNA that made up the material.

Trimming took 6 bases from V and 2 from J; bases not matched to a gene: 7. The germline gives CDR1 SNHLY, CDR2 FYNNEI. The CDR3 contains 14 residues. In the study's own analysis: Reference gene primer amplification in the assay estimated nucleated cell counts. Measured with immunoSEQ multiplex PCR; TCRdb has only the in-frame clones, and not every one. That table is the source of V, J and clone size, and D and trimming were worked out from the DNA. The table shows some 100,000 clones, with around nine tenths occurring only once. The specimen was peripheral blood. J is TRBJ2-7 and V is TRBV2, with 7 bases that match TRBD2. The receptor's source is a man between 45 and 60 years old with acute or convalescent COVID-19. The CDR3 DNA follows: TGTGCCAGCAGGGGGCGGGAGCGTACCTACGAGCAGTACTTC. Translation gives CASRGRERTYEQYF.